A single sample gave rise to the 14 T cell receptor beta chains below, sequenced in a study of blood T cell repertoires in COVID-19. The method was immunoSEQ multiplex PCR; TCRdb's version includes in-frame clones alone and lacks a portion of them. Here the sample spans tens of thousands of clones, over 75% being singletons. The specimen sequenced was peripheral blood. Receptors originate from a woman aged 60-75 years with COVID-19, enrolled during active disease.

V is TRBV10-3 and J is TRBJ2-1; D may be TRBD1 (5 bases). Deletions cut 3 bases from V and 5 bases from J, with 11 bases between. The CDR3 totals 14 residues. The germline V gene has CDR1 ENHRY and CDR2 SYGVKD. In DNA form, the CDR3 reads TGTGCCATCAGTGACCCCGGCAGGGACAATGAGCAGTTCTTC. This codes for CAISDPGRDNEQFF.

The genes are TRBV5-4 and TRBJ1-2; 10 positions agree with TRBD1. V shed 4 bases, J shed 8 bases, and the junction held 8 bases outside the gene matches. The germline CDR1 and CDR2 sequences are SGHNT and YYREEE (reference sequence). This CDR3 is built from 14 residues. The CDR3 loop is CASSVRQGAGGYTF. In DNA, the CDR3 is TGTGCCAGCAGCGTTAGACAGGGGGCGGGAGGCTACACCTTC.

The V gene is TRBV5-4, the J gene TRBJ1-6; 12 bases align to TRBD1. V was pared by 4 bases and J by 5 bases, with 7 bases of the junction left unmatched. CDR3 length: 17 amino acids. Per the germline V gene, CDR1 is SGHNT and CDR2 is YYREEE (reference sequence). For the CDR3, the DNA is TGTGCCAGCAGCGCGAGGGGACAGGGGGCGAATAATTCACCCCTCCACTTT. Amino acid sequence: CASSARGQGANNSPLHF.

This rearrangement joins TRBV29-1 to TRBJ2-3, with D perhaps matching TRBD2 (7 bases). V dropped 0 bases and J dropped 0 bases, with 25 bases sitting between them. Germline V gives CDR1 SQVTM, CDR2 ANQGSEA. This CDR3 contains 20 residues. The CDR3 bases are TGCAGCGTTGAAGATCTTCAGGGGCTAGCGGAGCTTCCTAGCACAGATACGCAGTATTTT. Its translation is CSVEDLQGLAELPSTDTQYF.

CDR3 in DNA: TGTGCCAGCAGTAGAGGACAGGGGGCTGGAAACACCATATATTTT. It is translated as CASSRGQGAGNTIYF. V gene TRBV6-5 combines with J gene TRBJ1-3, with TRBD1 matching 10 bases. This CDR3 comprises 15 residues. J gave up 2 bases and V 5 bases, and 3 bases lay outside the gene matches. CDR1 and CDR2 from the germline V gene are MNHEY and SVGAGI.

V is TRBV11-3 and J is TRBJ2-3; 9 bases match TRBD2. Germline CDR1 SGHNT, CDR2 YENEEA. The V segment lost 2 bases and the J segment 5 bases; nucleotides outside the gene matches: 11. There are 17 residues in the CDR3. The CDR3 protein is CASSLMSSGGSGDTQYF. In DNA form, the CDR3 reads TGTGCCAGCAGCTTAATGAGTAGCGGGGGCTCGGGAGATACGCAGTATTTT.

The chain recombines TRBV19 with TRBJ2-7; 11 nucleotides agree with TRBD2. The germline gives CDR1 LNHDA, CDR2 SQIVND (reference sequence). J gave up 3 bases and V 6 bases, and 7 bases lay outside the gene matches. The CDR3 length is 15 residues. Here the CDR3 reads CASSRGSGRDYEQYF. CDR3 in DNA: TGTGCCAGTAGCCGAGGTAGCGGGAGGGACTACGAGCAGTACTTC.

The rearrangement uses TRBV30 and TRBJ1-6; tentative D call: TRBD1 (5 bases). The germline CDR1 and CDR2 sequences are GTSNPN and SVGIG (reference sequence). CDR3 length: 13 amino acids. V lost 3 bases to trimming and J lost 7 bases, with 10 bases between them. As DNA, the CDR3 is TGTGCCTGGAGAACCGGGGGAAATTCACCCCTCCACTTT. Translating it yields CAWRTGGNSPLHF.

The chain employs TRBV4-2 and TRBJ2-3; D not resolved. The CDR3 is 14 residues long. Trimming left V 4 bases short and J 0 bases short, with 8 bases between. Germline CDR1 LGHNA, CDR2 YNFKEQ. CDR3 sequence reads: CASSPATSTDTQYF. Here the CDR3 DNA reads TGTGCCAGCAGCCCCGCGACTAGCACAGATACGCAGTATTTT.

The V call is TRBV6-6, the J call TRBJ2-5; the D is unclear. The V gene lost 6 bases and the J gene lost 1 base, with 12 bases spanning the gap. This CDR3 spans 14 amino acids. Per germline, CDR1 MNHNY and CDR2 SVGAGI (reference sequence). CDR3 nucleotide sequence: TGTGCCAGCAGACGCCTATTACCCCAAGAGACCCAGTACTTC. This gives the protein CASRRLLPQETQYF.

The genes are TRBV14 and TRBJ2-7; D is ambiguous. Trimming took off 4 bases at V and 0 bases at J, with 10 bases between the two ends. CDR1 is SGHDN and CDR2 is FVKESK in the germline V gene. There are 14 residues in the CDR3. For the CDR3, the DNA is TGTGCCAGCAGCCGCCCGGGTTTCTCCTACGAGCAGTACTTC. Amino acid sequence: CASSRPGFSYEQYF.

The V and J genes are TRBV4-2 and TRBJ1-2, with TRBD1 as a possible D gene (5 bases). This CDR3 contains 15 residues. Germline V lookup: CDR1 LGHNA, CDR2 YNFKEQ. Trimming shortened V by 3 bases and J by 0 bases, and 11 bases separated the two germline ends. The CDR3 here is CASSHDREANYGYTF. The CDR3 DNA sequence: TGTGCCAGCAGCCACGACAGAGAAGCTAACTATGGCTACACCTTC.

This clone has a handful of counts. The CDR3: CAWSRQINEKLFF. CDR3 sequence (DNA): TGTGCCTGGAGTCGACAGATAAATGAAAAACTGTTTTTT. The chain employs TRBV30 and TRBJ1-4, with D maybe TRBD1 (5 bases). The CDR3 has 13 amino acids. Germline V gene data show CDR1 as GTSNPN and CDR2 as SVGIG (reference sequence). V was cut by 2 bases and J by 5 bases, with 9 bases left in between. Combining the CDR3 with reference TRBV30 and TRBJ1-4 gives the whole variable domain SQTIHQWPATLVQPVGSPLSLECTVEGTSNPNLYWYRQAAGRGLQLLFYSVGIGQISSEVPQNLSASRPQDRQFILSSKKLLLSDSGFYLCAWSRQINEKLFFGSGTQLSVL.

The J gene is TRBJ2-7, the V gene TRBV5-3; TRBD1 might be the D (7 bases). TRBV5-3 is recorded as an ORF, its role being uncertain. The germline V and J ends were trimmed by 4 bases and 0 bases, with 14 bases remaining between them. The CDR3 covers 15 residues. CDR3 nucleotide sequence: TGTGCCAGAAGCGCGGGACAGATAGTCTCCTACGAGCAGTACTTC. Translating it yields CARSAGQIVSYEQYF.